What follows are 18 T cell receptor beta chains derived from one specimen sequenced in a study of tumor-infiltrating lymphocytes in primary liver carcinoma. Researchers drew blood RNA from unsorted whole blood and extracted germline DNA as well. Making TCR beta cDNA involved around 540 ng total RNA and a constant-region primer. Nested multiplex PCR, run for three rounds with slightly modified ARM-PCR, yielded TCR beta libraries. Forward primers for TRBV1-TRBV30 and a C-beta reverse primer served the first two PCR rounds, at 10 cycles each. TCRdb processed the multiplex PCR reads anew with MiXCR; each CDR3 protein has one entry. Of under 200,000 distinct CDR3 sequences in the sample, roughly 61% were seen once. Sequencing was performed on peripheral blood. These receptors were obtained from a woman aged 55-70 years with primary liver carcinoma and hepatitis B virus infection.

Comment on this clonotype: Mismatch with germline at one junction end may stem from a read error. This rearrangement joins TRBV7-9 to TRBJ1-2; D gene unclear. Germline V CDR1 and CDR2: SEHNR, FQNEAQ (reference sequence). The CDR3 is 12 residues long. CDR3 region: CASSDGVYVYTF. CDR3 sequence (DNA): TGTGCCAGCAGCGACGGGGTCTATGTCTACACCTTC.

A note on this clonotype: At one of its ends the junction is not consistent with the germline gene, which may arise from a read error. V is TRBV6-5 and J is TRBJ2-1; D could derive from TRBD1 or TRBD2 (5 bases each). Germline loops: CDR1 MNHEY, CDR2 SVGAGI. This CDR3 region has 16 residues. The CDR3 sequence is CANTRSVQEAYNEQFF. In DNA form, the CDR3 reads TGTGCCAACACTAGATCAGTACAGGAAGCCTACAATGAGCAGTTCTTT.

This clonotype was seen at least ten times. The chain joins TRBV10-2 to TRBJ2-1; D tentatively reads TRBD1 or TRBD2 (5 bases each). Per the germline V gene, CDR1 is WSHSY and CDR2 is SAAADI. Trimming took 6 bases from V and 6 from J, leaving 12 bases between them. The CDR3 is 13 residues long. The CDR3 sequence is CASRPGTGNEQFF. For the CDR3, the DNA is TGCGCCAGCAGGCCAGGGACGGGCAATGAGCAGTTCTTC.

A remark on this clonotype: A read error may explain this, as a much larger clone is one base away. The chain couples TRBV6-5 to TRBJ2-2; 10 nucleotides agree with TRBD2. CDR3 size: 17 residues. The V and J ends lost 2 bases and 1 base, in that order; junction bases with no gene match: 4. The V gene's germline CDR1 is MNHEY and CDR2 SVGAGI. The CDR3 coding sequence is TGTGCCAGCAGTTACGCTCGGACTAGCGGGAACACCGGGGAGCTGTTTTTT. It is translated as CASSYARTSGNTGELFF.

Remarks on this clonotype: Since the CDR3 does not end with the conserved phenylalanine or tryptophan, this likely comes from a read error. The chain couples TRBV11-1 to TRBJ2-5; D is perhaps TRBD1 (5 bases). CDR1 and CDR2 (germline): SGHAT, FQDESV (reference sequence). CDR3 length: 16 residues. The CDR3: CASSFGSTEPQETQYL. The CDR3 coding sequence is TGTGCCAGTAGCTTCGGCTCGACAGAGCCTCAAGAGACCCAGTACCTC.

With respect to this clonotype: This could be a read error, since a much larger clone is one nucleotide away. The chain combines TRBV6-5 with TRBJ2-5; D may be TRBD2 (6 bases). Germline V gene sequence: CDR1 MNHEY, CDR2 SVGAGI. This CDR3 has 13 amino acids. The CDR3 loop reads CASHRPEGETRYF. The CDR3 DNA reads TGTGCCAGTCATCGACCGGAGGGCGAGACCCGGTACTTC.

This sequence joins TRBV5-4 and TRBJ2-5, with D hard to call. This CDR3 region has 14 residues. Trimming left V 0 bases short and J 1 base short, with 7 bases between. The germline V gene encodes CDR1 SGHNT and CDR2 YYREEE (reference sequence). The CDR3 sequence is CASSLEAIQETQYF. The CDR3 DNA reads TGTGCCAGCAGCTTGGAGGCAATCCAAGAGACCCAGTACTTC.

In this sample, this clonotype turned up many times. This chain joins TRBV4-2 and TRBJ2-5, with D possibly TRBD1 on 5 matching bases. The CDR3 consists of 15 residues. Germline values: CDR1 LGHNA, CDR2 YNFKEQ. V was clipped by 0 bases and J by 2 bases, with 10 bases between them. The CDR3 sequence: CASSQDLQGQETQYF. The CDR3 nucleotides are TGTGCCAGCAGCCAAGATCTCCAGGGTCAAGAGACCCAGTACTTC.

This sequence joins TRBV5-1 and TRBJ2-1; 13 nucleotides agree with TRBD2. This CDR3 has 14 residues. Germline trimming cut 4 bases from V and 7 bases from J; bases unmatched to any gene: 2. Germline values: CDR1 SGHRS, CDR2 YFSETQ. Here the CDR3 DNA reads TGCGCCAGCAGCACGACTAGCGGGAGGAATGAGCAGTTCTTC. This encodes CASSTTSGRNEQFF.

This clonotype was counted at least ten times. The J gene is TRBJ2-1, the V gene TRBV7-8, with 12 bases fitting TRBD2. Germline values: CDR1 SGHVS, CDR2 FQNEAQ. V gave up 5 bases and J gave up 4 bases; unmatched junction bases: 12. The CDR3 runs 18 residues. CDR3 region: CASSPPGLAGFFYNEQFF. CDR3 DNA: TGTGCCAGCAGCCCGCCGGGACTAGCGGGTTTCTTTTACAATGAGCAGTTCTTC.

Comments on this clonotype: A read error may be the cause here, since a much bigger clone is one base away. CDR3 in amino acids: CASSRAGTGNEHYF. In DNA form, the CDR3 reads TGTGCCAGCAGCCGAGCAGGGACAGGGAACGAGCATTACTTC. The V call is TRBV14, the J call TRBJ2-7; 9 bases match TRBD1. Germline V gene data show CDR1 as SGHDN and CDR2 as FVKESK. The CDR3 contains 14 residues.

Comments on this clonotype: In this CDR3 the conserved last residue, phenylalanine or tryptophan, is missing, so a read error is likely. This sequence joins TRBV6-6 and TRBJ1-1; perhaps TRBD1 as D (5 bases). The CDR3 is 11 residues long. CDR1 and CDR2 from the germline V gene are MNHNY and SVGAGI (reference sequence). Here the CDR3 DNA reads TGTTCCAGCACTGGGGCTCTTGAAGCTTTCTTA. Amino acids: CSSTGALEAFL.

This clonotype has just one count. A read error may account for a junction end that differs from germline. The chain is built from TRBV6-5 and TRBJ2-1; D possibly uses TRBD1 or TRBD2 (5 bases each). There are 14 residues in the CDR3. The V gene's germline CDR1 is MNHEY and CDR2 SVGAGI. CDR3 nucleotide sequence: TGTGCCTGCAGTTACCGGGACGTCTACGATGAGCAGTTCTTC. Translation: CACSYRDVYDEQFF.

Notes on this clonotype: One junction end does not reproduce the germline sequence, and a read error may be involved. The J gene is TRBJ1-1, the V gene TRBV10-1; maybe TRBD1 (5 bases). The CDR3 covers 15 residues. Per germline, CDR1 WNHNN and CDR2 SYGVQD (reference sequence). The CDR3 spells CASSPEQVGNTEAFF. DNA of the CDR3: TGCGCCAGCAGCCCGGAACAGGTAGGGAACACTGAGGCTTTCTTT.

This clonotype was recorded at least ten times. V gene TRBV4-1 combines with J gene TRBJ2-7; the D is unclear. There are 11 residues in the CDR3. Trimming took 2 bases from V and 5 from J, leaving 4 bases between them. Looked up from germline, CDR1 is MGHRA and CDR2 is YSYEKL. The CDR3 DNA sequence: TGCGCCAGCAGCCAATCCAACGAGCAGTACTTC. It specifies CASSQSNEQYF.

With regard to this clonotype: This may arise from a read error, as a much more abundant clone is one base away. The chain joins TRBV4-2 to TRBJ1-1; D is undetermined. CDR3 length equals 13 residues. CDR1 and CDR2 from the germline V gene are LGHNA and YNFKEQ. V lost 4 bases and J 4 bases, leaving 10 bases between the germline ends. The CDR3 DNA reads as TGTGCCAGCAGCCGTCGAATGGGCACTGAAGCTTTCTTT. Amino acid sequence: CASSRRMGTEAFF.

A note on this clonotype: A much larger clone differs from this one at a single base, so this may be a read error. The gene calls are TRBV5-5 and TRBJ1-4, with 7 nucleotides matching TRBD1. V shed 6 bases, J shed 4 bases, and the junction held 6 bases outside the gene matches. The germline V gene encodes CDR1 SGHKS and CDR2 YYEKEE (reference sequence). CDR3 length: 14 residues. CDR3 in DNA: TGTGCCAGCACCTCCAGGGGGATTAATGAAAAACTGTTTTTT. Translation gives CASTSRGINEKLFF.

V and J are TRBV10-3 and TRBJ2-1; 10 bases match TRBD2. There are 19 residues in the CDR3. Germline CDR1 reads ENHRY; CDR2 reads SYGVKD. V lost 5 bases, J lost 5 bases, and 18 bases stayed unmatched. The CDR3 is CAISPMTVRSGRAHNEQFF. CDR3 nucleotide sequence: TGTGCCATCAGTCCCATGACAGTGAGAAGCGGGAGGGCCCACAATGAGCAGTTCTTC.